Listed here are 19 T cell receptor beta chains from one sample, sequenced in a study of vaccination effects on CD4 cells after COVID-19. An approximately ten-day culture period preceded the isolation of CD4+ T cells. BNT162b2 vaccine or mRNA-1273 vaccine was given to participants in two doses. Repertoires were generated with immunoSEQ multiplex PCR, while TCRdb's copy carries only in-frame clones and drops some. The data show fewer than 75,000 clones, around 84% seen once. Their target antigens are unknown. Sequenced material: CD4+ T cells from PBMCs cultured without peptide, taken after COVID-19 vaccination. The receptors derive from a human donor who received a COVID-19 vaccine.

The CDR3 bases are TGTGCCAGCAGTTACTCTCAGGGTGTAGGTGAAAAACTGTTTTTT. It translates to CASSYSQGVGEKLFF. The chain employs TRBV6-5 and TRBJ1-4; a possible D gene is TRBD1 (5 bases). The CDR3 runs to 15 residues. Germline CDR1 MNHEY, CDR2 SVGAGI. Trimming left V 0 bases short and J 7 bases short, with 12 bases between.

The CDR3 region is CASGLSSYNEQFF. Here the CDR3 DNA reads TGTGCTAGTGGTTTATCCTCCTACAATGAGCAGTTCTTC. This sequence joins TRBV12-5 and TRBJ2-1; D ambiguous. Germline CDR1 LGHNT, CDR2 FRNRAP. Between the trimmed V and J ends, which lost 3 bases and 0 bases, there was a span of 3 bases. This CDR3 spans 13 amino acids.

In its sample, this clone was seen once. The chain carries TRBV7-9 and TRBJ2-1, with D maybe TRBD2 (5 bases). Per germline, CDR1 SEHNR and CDR2 FQNEAQ (reference sequence). The CDR3 covers 18 residues. V was cut by 0 bases and J by 3 bases, with 18 bases left in between. The CDR3 region has the DNA TGTGCCAGCAGCTTAGCCGGCTTGGGCCCCCGGGACTACAATGAGCAGTTCTTC. Residues: CASSLAGLGPRDYNEQFF.

This chain connects TRBV24-1 to TRBJ1-1; 7 bases match TRBD1. CDR3 length: 16 residues. Germline V lookup: CDR1 KGHDR, CDR2 SFDVKD. The trim removed 0 bases at V and 4 bases at J, leaving 7 bases unmatched. CDR3 protein: CATSDLDREKGTEAFF. The CDR3 DNA follows: TGTGCCACCAGTGATTTGGACAGGGAGAAAGGCACTGAAGCTTTCTTT.

This clone is termed medium-sized (0.01 to 0.1%). The genes are TRBV28 and TRBJ1-2; no clear D gene. The V end lost 6 bases, the J end lost 7 bases, and 12 bases lay between the germline ends. Looked up from germline, CDR1 is MDHEN and CDR2 is SYDVKM. The CDR3 spans 12 residues. The DNA for the CDR3 is TGTGCCAGCAGCCCCTTTGCCTTTGGCTACACCTTC. Translated: CASSPFAFGYTF.

About this clone: Germline is not matched at one junction end, which may reflect a read error. The V call is TRBV7-2, the J call TRBJ1-1; tentative D call: TRBD1 (5 bases). Germline values: CDR1 SGHTA, CDR2 FQGNSA. CDR3 length: 10 amino acids. The CDR3 sequence is CAGRQSGAFF. The CDR3 DNA is TGTGCCGGCAGACAGTCGGGAGCTTTCTTT.

The gene calls are TRBV29-1 and TRBJ2-3; 7 bases line up with TRBD1. The CDR3 spans 16 residues. CDR1 SQVTM and CDR2 ANQGSEA come from the germline V gene. Germline trimming cut 0 bases from V and 0 bases from J; bases unmatched to any gene: 6. The CDR3 loop is CSVEDRGRISTDTQYF. For the CDR3, the DNA is TGCAGCGTTGAAGATAGGGGGCGTATTAGCACAGATACGCAGTATTTT.

The V and J genes are TRBV19 and TRBJ1-5, with 8 bases that match TRBD1. The length of the CDR3 is 15 residues. Trimming cost V 4 bases and J 7 bases; bases outside gene matches: 9. Germline CDR1 is LNHDA and CDR2 is SQIVND (reference sequence). The CDR3 spells CASSRPGGSEQPQHF. In DNA form, the CDR3 reads TGTGCCAGTAGTAGGCCAGGGGGCTCTGAGCAGCCCCAGCATTTT.

The chain carries TRBV5-1 and TRBJ2-7; D uncertain. V shed 1 base and J shed 0 bases, with 8 bases lying between them. The CDR3 runs 14 residues. CDR1 SGHRS and CDR2 YFSETQ come from the germline V gene. CDR3 protein: CASSLSYYSYEQYF. Written as DNA, the CDR3 is TGCGCCAGCAGCTTGTCCTACTACTCCTACGAGCAGTACTTC.

The gene calls are TRBV18 and TRBJ1-2; D gene uncertain. Per germline, CDR1 KGHSH and CDR2 LQKENI. The V gene lost 0 bases and the J gene lost 2 bases, with 10 bases spanning the gap. This CDR3 contains 15 residues. CDR3 nucleotide sequence: TGTGCCAGCTCACCACCCTACAGTGGGAACTATGGCTACACCTTC. Its translation: CASSPPYSGNYGYTF. The full variable domain, completed using reference TRBV18 and TRBJ1-2, is NAGVMQNPRHLVRRRGQEARLRCSPMKGHSHVYWYRQLPEEGLKFMVYLQKENIIDESGMPKERFSAEFPKEGPSILRIQQVVRGDSAAYFCASSPPYSGNYGYTFGSGTRLTVV.

This clone was recorded a few times. The V gene is TRBV9, the J gene TRBJ2-3; no firm D call. V was trimmed by 0 bases and J by 1 base, leaving 9 bases between them. Germline V lookup: CDR1 SGDLS, CDR2 YYNGEE. The CDR3 sequence is 15 residues long. The CDR3 sequence is CASSVGPVGTDTQYF. CDR3 sequence (DNA): TGTGCCAGCAGCGTAGGACCCGTCGGCACAGATACGCAGTATTTT. Full variable domain (rest looked up from reference TRBV9 and TRBJ2-3): DSGVTQTPKHLITATGQRVTLRCSPRSGDLSVYWYQQSLDQGLQFLIQYYNGEERAKGNILERFSAQQFPDLHSELNLSSLELGDSALYFCASSVGPVGTDTQYFGPGTRLTVL.

The chain joins TRBV20-1 to TRBJ1-1; the D gene is possibly TRBD1 (6 bases). V lost 3 bases to trimming and J lost 2 bases, with 13 bases between them. Germline values: CDR1 DFQATT, CDR2 SNEGSKA (reference sequence). CDR3 size: 14 residues. The CDR3: CSASRGGLNTEAFF. As DNA, the CDR3 is TGCAGTGCTAGTAGGGGGGGACTCAACACTGAAGCTTTCTTT.

The chain links TRBV5-1 to TRBJ2-6; D remains ambiguous. The CDR3 length is 17 residues. V was trimmed by 0 bases and J by 4 bases, leaving 14 bases between them. Germline lookup yields CDR1 SGHRS and CDR2 YFSETQ. The CDR3 spells CASSLEPISKGANVLTF. The CDR3 DNA is TGCGCCAGCAGCTTGGAACCCATAAGCAAGGGGGCCAACGTCCTGACTTTC.

This sequence joins TRBV6-5 and TRBJ2-7, with 10 bases fitting TRBD1. The CDR3 runs 14 residues. The ends lost 3 bases at V and 4 bases at J; junction bases unmatched: 3. Germline CDR1 and CDR2: MNHEY and SVGAGI. This CDR3 reads CASSYAGQGYEQYF. The CDR3 DNA reads as TGTGCCAGCAGTTATGCGGGACAGGGGTACGAGCAGTACTTC.

The sample holds a few counts of this clone. The chain uses TRBV6-5 and TRBJ1-5; no firm D call. Germline CDR1 and CDR2: MNHEY and SVGAGI. CDR3 length equals 15 residues. The V and J ends lost 6 bases and 6 bases respectively, with 18 bases between them. CDR3 sequence (DNA): TGTGCCAGCAGCCCCAGAGAAAATGCGGGTCAGCCCCAGCATTTT. Protein sequence: CASSPRENAGQPQHF.

The chain employs TRBV7-2 and TRBJ2-3; no clear D gene. Germline CDR1 reads SGHTA; CDR2 reads FQGNSA. The CDR3 runs to 11 residues. Trimming took off 5 bases at V and 4 bases at J, with 4 bases between the two ends. This chain's CDR3 is CASSPADTQYF. DNA of the CDR3: TGTGCCAGCAGCCCGGCAGATACGCAGTATTTT.

The chain carries TRBV5-1 and TRBJ2-7, with unresolved D. The CDR3 covers 16 residues. V was pared by 4 bases and J by 2 bases, with 19 bases between. CDR1 is SGHRS, CDR2 YFSETQ, per germline. The chain's CDR3 is CASSRFTDPKPYEQYF. DNA for the CDR3: TGCGCCAGCAGCAGATTTACAGACCCCAAACCCTACGAGCAGTACTTC. Variable domain in full (rest from reference TRBV5-1 and TRBJ2-7): KAGVTQTPRYLIKTRGQQVTLSCSPISGHRSVSWYQQTPGQGLQFLFEYFSETQRNKGNFPGRFSGRQFSNSRSEMNVSTLELGDSALYLCASSRFTDPKPYEQYFGPGTRLTVT.

CDR3 protein: CASSLVASGRAGELFF. The CDR3 nucleotides are TGTGCCAGCAGCTTAGTGGCTAGCGGGAGAGCCGGGGAGCTGTTTTTT. This chain uses TRBV7-2 with TRBJ2-2, with 10 bases matching TRBD2. V trimming: 1 base; J trimming: 6 bases; junction bases outside the gene matches: 5. The germline V gene has CDR1 SGHTA and CDR2 FQGNSA. The CDR3 consists of 16 residues.

The chain has TRBV30 and TRBJ1-4, with D perhaps TRBD1 (5 bases). This CDR3 has 14 amino acids. The germline V and J ends were trimmed by 6 bases and 4 bases, with 15 bases remaining between them. Germline lookup yields CDR1 GTSNPN and CDR2 SVGIG (reference sequence). Written as DNA, the CDR3 is TGTGCCTGCCTATCCGGGACCAGTAATGAAAAACTGTTTTTT. It codes for CACLSGTSNEKLFF.